This T cell receptor (beta chain) was found in a study of cytomegalovirus exposure and HLA in healthy donors. The study, taken as a whole, reports: A later analysis linked fewer than 20,000 TCR beta sequences to HLA alleles at 0.05 false discovery rate. Across donors, presence/absence analyses took sequencing depth to be roughly uniform. Donors belonging to an Asian-associated ancestry cluster reportedly showed fewer N-insertions in productive TCRs than the roughly 700-donor mean, according to what a later analysis found.

Participants comprised healthy donors of bone marrow. The CDR3 is 16 residues long. V shed 6 bases and J shed 1 base, with 16 bases lying between them. Germline V gene sequence: CDR1 MNHNY, CDR2 SVGAGI (reference sequence). Use of 60 Vbeta and 13 Jbeta primers characterized the PCR. TCRdb keeps only in-frame clones here, not all; method: immunoSEQ multiplex PCR. The top ten hold 2% to 2.5% of the sample, which has 85,000 to 100,000 clones, around 89% seen once. Concerning this clone itself: As yet, its antigen is unknown.

The V call is TRBV6-6, the J call TRBJ2-1; D is ambiguous. The source material was PBMCs. The clonotype comes from a man aged 18 to 29 in good health and CMV-seronegative. CDR3 amino acids: CASRYPAERSYNEQFF. The CDR3 DNA follows: TGTGCCAGCAGGTATCCCGCGGAACGGTCCTACAATGAGCAGTTCTTC.